This TCR beta chain was observed in a study of CD8+CD57+ T cells in acquired aplastic anemia. Genomic DNA provided the template from which TCR beta VDJ and CDR3 profiles were obtained. TCRdb processed the reads anew with MiXCR; each CDR3 protein has one entry. This table holds approximately 200,000 distinct CDR3 sequences, around three fifths found once. As to this clonotype: The antigen is unknown.

Overall study findings and caveats: Patients and controls turned out to have 25 to 30 CD8+ CDR3 sequences in common.

The TCR comes from a human donor with severe aplastic anemia or a healthy control (not recorded which). The sequenced material came from sorted CD4+, CD8+, or CD8+CD57+ T cells (not recorded which) from PBMCs.

CDR3 protein: CASSMANVLTF. The CDR3 bases are TGTGCCAGTAGTATGGCCAACGTCCTGACTTTC. The genes are TRBV19 and TRBJ2-6; D call uncertain. Deletions cut 3 bases from V and 6 bases from J, with 0 bases between. Germline CDR1 reads LNHDA; CDR2 reads SQIVND (reference sequence). The CDR3 spans 11 residues.